This T cell receptor (beta chain) is drawn from a study of blood T cell repertoires in COVID-19. Trimming removed 1 base at V and 6 bases at J, with 22 bases between. The CDR3 length is 17 residues. CDR1 and CDR2 from the germline V gene are LGHNA and YSLEER. Profiled with immunoSEQ multiplex PCR; TCRdb holds only in-frame clones, not every one. The sample consists of 60,000 to 70,000 clones, over 80% of them appearing once. The sample consisted of peripheral blood. The chain links TRBV4-3 to TRBJ2-7; TRBD1 might be the D (6 bases). This TCR was sampled from a human donor in a cohort sampled during active COVID-19. CDR3 protein: CASSQAWTAGGATEQYF. The CDR3 DNA follows: TGCGCCAGCAGCCAAGCTTGGACAGCCGGCGGAGCAACCGAGCAGTACTTC.